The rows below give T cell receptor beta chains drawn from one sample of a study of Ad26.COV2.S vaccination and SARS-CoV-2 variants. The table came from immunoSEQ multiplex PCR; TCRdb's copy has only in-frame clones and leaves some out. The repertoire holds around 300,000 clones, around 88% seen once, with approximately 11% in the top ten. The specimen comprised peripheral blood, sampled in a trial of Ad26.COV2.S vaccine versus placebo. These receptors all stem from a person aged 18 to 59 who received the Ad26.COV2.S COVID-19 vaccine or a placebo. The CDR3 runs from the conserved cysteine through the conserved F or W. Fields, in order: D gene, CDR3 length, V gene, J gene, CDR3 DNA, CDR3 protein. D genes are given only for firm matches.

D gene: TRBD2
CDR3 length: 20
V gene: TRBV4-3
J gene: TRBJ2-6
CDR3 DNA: TGCGCCAGCAGCCAAGGGGTAGCTCGGGGGAGGGCCCCAGGGGCCAACGTCCTGACTTTC
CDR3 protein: CASSQGVARGRAPGANVLTF

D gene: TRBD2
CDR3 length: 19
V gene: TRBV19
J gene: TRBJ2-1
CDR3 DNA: TGTGCCAGTAGTTTTCTGGGGAGATTCAGCGGGAGCTCCTACAATGAGCAGTTCTTC
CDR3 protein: CASSFLGRFSGSSYNEQFF

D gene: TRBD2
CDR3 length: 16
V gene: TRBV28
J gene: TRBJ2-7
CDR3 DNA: TGTGCCAGCAGTTTGGCCTTCAGCGGGAGGGCCGGGGAGCAGTACTTC
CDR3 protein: CASSLAFSGRAGEQYF

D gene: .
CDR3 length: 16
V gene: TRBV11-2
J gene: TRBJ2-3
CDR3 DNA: TGTGCCAGCAGCCTTTCGGCGCTCCTGGGCACAGATACGCAGTATTTT
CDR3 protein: CASSLSALLGTDTQYF

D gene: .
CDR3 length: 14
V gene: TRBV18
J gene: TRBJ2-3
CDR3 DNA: TGTGCCAGCTCACTGCGAGCTAGCACAGATACGCAGTATTTT
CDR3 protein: CASSLRASTDTQYF

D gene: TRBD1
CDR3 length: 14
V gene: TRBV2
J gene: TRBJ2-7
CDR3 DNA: TGTGCCAGCAGCGGGACAGGGCGCCCCTACGAGCAGTACTTC
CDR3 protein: CASSGTGRPYEQYF

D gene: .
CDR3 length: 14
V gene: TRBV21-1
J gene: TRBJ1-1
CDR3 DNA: TGTGCCAGCACCGCAGAGGATGGGAACACTGAAGCTTTCTTT
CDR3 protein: CASTAEDGNTEAFF

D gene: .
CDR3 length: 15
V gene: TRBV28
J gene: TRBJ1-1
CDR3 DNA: TGTGCCAGCAGTTCCCATGTCGCGGGTGCCACTGAAGCTTTCTTT
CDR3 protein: CASSSHVAGATEAFF

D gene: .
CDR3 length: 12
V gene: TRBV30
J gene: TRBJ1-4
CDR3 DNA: TGTGCCGGAGACGGGGCTAATGAAAAACTGTTTTTT
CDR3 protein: CAGDGANEKLFF

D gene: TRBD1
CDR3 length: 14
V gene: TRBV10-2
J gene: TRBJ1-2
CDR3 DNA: TGCGCCAGCAGTAACGGACAGGGGGTTGGTGGCTACACCTTC
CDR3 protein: CASSNGQGVGGYTF

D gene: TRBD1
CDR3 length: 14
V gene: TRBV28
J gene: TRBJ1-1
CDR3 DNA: TGTGCCAGCAGACCGGGACAGGGGACCACTGAAGCTTTCTTT
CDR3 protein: CASRPGQGTTEAFF

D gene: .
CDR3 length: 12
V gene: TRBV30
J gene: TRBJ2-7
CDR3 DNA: TGTGCCTGGAGTGTAACTGGGCACGAGCAGTACTTC
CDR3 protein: CAWSVTGHEQYF

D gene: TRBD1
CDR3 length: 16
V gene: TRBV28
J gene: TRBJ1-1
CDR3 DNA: TGTGCCAGCAGTTTAATCCGAGGACAGGGACCCACTGAAGCTTTCTTT
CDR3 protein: CASSLIRGQGPTEAFF

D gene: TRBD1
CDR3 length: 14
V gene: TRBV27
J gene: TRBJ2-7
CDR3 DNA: TGTGCCAGCAAGACAGGGGGTCGAGCCTACGAGCAGTACTTC
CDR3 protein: CASKTGGRAYEQYF